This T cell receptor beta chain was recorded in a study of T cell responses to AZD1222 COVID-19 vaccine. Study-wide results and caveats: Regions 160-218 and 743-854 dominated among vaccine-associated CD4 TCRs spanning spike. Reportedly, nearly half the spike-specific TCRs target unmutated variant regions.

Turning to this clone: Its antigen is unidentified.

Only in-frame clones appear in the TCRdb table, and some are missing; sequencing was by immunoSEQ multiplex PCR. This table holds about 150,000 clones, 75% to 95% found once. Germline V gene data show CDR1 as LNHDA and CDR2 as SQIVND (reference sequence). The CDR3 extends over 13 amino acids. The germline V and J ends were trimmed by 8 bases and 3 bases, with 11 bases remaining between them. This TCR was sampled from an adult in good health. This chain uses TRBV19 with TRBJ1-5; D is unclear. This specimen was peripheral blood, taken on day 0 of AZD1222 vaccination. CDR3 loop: CASLRGYNQPQHF. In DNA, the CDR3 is TGTGCCAGTCTTCGGGGATACAATCAGCCCCAGCATTTT.